This record covers a single TCR beta chain. Its cognate antigen is unknown. This sample was taken from a study of post-analysis software for immune sequencing data. With 3 bases removed from V and 5 bases from J, the gap between germline ends came to 16 bases. The CDR3 consists of 14 residues. Germline V CDR1 and CDR2: DFQATT, SNEGSKA (reference sequence). Study results and caveats: Patients had higher frequencies than controls of five or six TRBV segments, including TRBV5-6, TRBV5-1 and TRBV20-1.

Sequencing libraries made from TCR beta cDNA carried unique molecular identifiers. One entry per CDR3 protein, called by TCRdb with MiXCR from the PCR reads. The data contain some 260,000 distinct CDR3 sequences, less than 40% of them seen just once; the ten biggest clones take up around 5.2%. Sequenced input: blood. V gene TRBV20-1 combines with J gene TRBJ2-5; tentative D call: TRBD2 (5 bases). This sequence was found in a girl under 18 with multiple sclerosis. CDR3 bases: TGCAGTGCTAGCGGGATTAAAGAGGTCGAGACCCAGTACTTC. Translation gives CSASGIKEVETQYF.